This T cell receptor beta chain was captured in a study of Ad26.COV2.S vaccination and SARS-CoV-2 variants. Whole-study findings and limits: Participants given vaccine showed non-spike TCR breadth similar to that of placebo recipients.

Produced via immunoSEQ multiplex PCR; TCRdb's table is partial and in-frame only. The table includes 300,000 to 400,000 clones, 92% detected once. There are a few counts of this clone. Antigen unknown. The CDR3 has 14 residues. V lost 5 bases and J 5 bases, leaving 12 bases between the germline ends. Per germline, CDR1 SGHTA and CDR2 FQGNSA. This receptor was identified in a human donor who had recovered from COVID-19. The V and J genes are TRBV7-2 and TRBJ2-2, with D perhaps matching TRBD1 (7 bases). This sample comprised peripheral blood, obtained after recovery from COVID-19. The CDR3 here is CASSVQGRTGELFF. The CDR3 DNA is TGTGCCAGCAGCGTACAGGGGAGGACCGGGGAGCTGTTTTTT.